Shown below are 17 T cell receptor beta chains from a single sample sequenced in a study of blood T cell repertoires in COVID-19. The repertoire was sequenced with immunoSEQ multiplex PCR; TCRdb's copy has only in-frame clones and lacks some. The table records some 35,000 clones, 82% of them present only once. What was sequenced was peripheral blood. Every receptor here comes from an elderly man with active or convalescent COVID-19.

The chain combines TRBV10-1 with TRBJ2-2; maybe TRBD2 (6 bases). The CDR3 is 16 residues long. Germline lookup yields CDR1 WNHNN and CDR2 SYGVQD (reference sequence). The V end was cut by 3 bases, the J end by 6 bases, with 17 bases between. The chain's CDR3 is CASSDNFGGKAGELFF. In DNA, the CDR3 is TGCGCCAGCAGTGATAATTTTGGGGGGAAGGCCGGGGAGCTGTTTTTT.

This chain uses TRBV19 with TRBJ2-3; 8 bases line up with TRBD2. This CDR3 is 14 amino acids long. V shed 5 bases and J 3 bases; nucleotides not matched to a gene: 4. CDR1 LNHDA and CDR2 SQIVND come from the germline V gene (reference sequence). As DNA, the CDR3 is TGTGCCAGTAGTTTTACGGGAGGGACAGATACGCAGTATTTT. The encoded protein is CASSFTGGTDTQYF.

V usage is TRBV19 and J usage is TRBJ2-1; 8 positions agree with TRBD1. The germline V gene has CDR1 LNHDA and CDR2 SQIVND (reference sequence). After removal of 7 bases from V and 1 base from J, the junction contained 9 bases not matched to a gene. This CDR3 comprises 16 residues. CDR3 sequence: CASKIGTGYSYNEQFF. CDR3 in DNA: TGTGCCAGTAAGATAGGGACAGGCTATTCCTACAATGAGCAGTTCTTC.

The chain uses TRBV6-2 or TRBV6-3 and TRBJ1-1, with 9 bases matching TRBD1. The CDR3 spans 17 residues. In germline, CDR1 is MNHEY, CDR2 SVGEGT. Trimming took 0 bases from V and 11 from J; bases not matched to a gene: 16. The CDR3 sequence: CASSYSPDRGTTEGAFF. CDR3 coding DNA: TGTGCCAGCAGTTACTCCCCGGACAGGGGTACGACCGAGGGGGCTTTCTTT.

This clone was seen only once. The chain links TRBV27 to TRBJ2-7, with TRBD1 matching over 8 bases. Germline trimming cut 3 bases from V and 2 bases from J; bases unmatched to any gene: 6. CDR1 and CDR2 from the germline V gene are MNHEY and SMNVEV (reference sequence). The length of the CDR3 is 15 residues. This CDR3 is CASSLVQGATYEQYF. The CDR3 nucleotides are TGTGCCAGCAGTTTGGTTCAGGGGGCGACCTACGAGCAGTACTTC.

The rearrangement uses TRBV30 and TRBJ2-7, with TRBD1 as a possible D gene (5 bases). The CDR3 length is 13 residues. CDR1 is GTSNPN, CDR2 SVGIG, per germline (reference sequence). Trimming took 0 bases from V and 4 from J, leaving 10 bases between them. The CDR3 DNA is TGTGCCTGGAGTGTAAAAGGGGCATACGAGCAGTACTTC. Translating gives CAWSVKGAYEQYF.

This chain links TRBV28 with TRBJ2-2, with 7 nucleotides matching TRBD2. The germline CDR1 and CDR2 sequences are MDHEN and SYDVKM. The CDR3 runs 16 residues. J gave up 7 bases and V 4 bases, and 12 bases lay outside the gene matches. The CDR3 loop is CASSSSSGIGHGELFF. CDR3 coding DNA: TGTGCCAGCAGTTCCAGCAGCGGGATTGGTCACGGGGAGCTGTTTTTT.

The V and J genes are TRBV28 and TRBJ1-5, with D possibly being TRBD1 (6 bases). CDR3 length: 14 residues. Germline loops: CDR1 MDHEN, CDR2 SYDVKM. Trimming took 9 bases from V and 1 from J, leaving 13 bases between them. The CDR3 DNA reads TGTGCCAGACCGGGACAAAAAAGCAATCAGCCCCAGCATTTT. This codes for CARPGQKSNQPQHF. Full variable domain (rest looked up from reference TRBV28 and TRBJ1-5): DVKVTQSSRYLVKRTGEKVFLECVQDMDHENMFWYRQDPGLGLRLIYFSYDVKMKEKGDIPEGYSVSREKKERFSLILESASTNQTSMYLCARPGQKSNQPQHFGDGTRLSIL.

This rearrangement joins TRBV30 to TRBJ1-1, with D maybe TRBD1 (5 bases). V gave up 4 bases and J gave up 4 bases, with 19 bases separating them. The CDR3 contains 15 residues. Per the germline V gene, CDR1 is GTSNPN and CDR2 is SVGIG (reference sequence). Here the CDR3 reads CAWMKGRVTGTEAFF. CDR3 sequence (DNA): TGTGCCTGGATGAAGGGGAGGGTAACCGGCACTGAAGCTTTCTTT.

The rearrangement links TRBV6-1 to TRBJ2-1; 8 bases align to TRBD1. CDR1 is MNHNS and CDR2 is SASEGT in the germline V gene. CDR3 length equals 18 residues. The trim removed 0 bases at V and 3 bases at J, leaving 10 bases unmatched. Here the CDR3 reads CASSEALRGGQGYNEQFF. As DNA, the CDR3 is TGTGCCAGCAGTGAAGCGCTTAGGGGTGGACAGGGCTACAATGAGCAGTTCTTC.

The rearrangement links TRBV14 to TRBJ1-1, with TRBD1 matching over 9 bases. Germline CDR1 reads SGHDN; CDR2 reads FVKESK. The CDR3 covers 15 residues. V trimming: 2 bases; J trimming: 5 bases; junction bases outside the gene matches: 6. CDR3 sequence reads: CASSQLDRGGTEAFF. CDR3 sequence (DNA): TGTGCCAGCAGCCAATTGGACAGGGGCGGAACTGAAGCTTTCTTT. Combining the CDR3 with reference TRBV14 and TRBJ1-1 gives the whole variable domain EAGVTQFPSHSVIEKGQTVTLRCDPISGHDNLYWYRRVMGKEIKFLLHFVKESKQDESGMPNNRFLAERTGGTYSTLKVQPAELEDSGVYFCASSQLDRGGTEAFFGQGTRLTVV.

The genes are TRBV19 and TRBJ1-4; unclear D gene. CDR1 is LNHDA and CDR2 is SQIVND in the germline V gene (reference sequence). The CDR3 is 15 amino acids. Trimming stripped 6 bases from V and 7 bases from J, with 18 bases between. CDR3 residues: CASRQTSRGSEKLFF. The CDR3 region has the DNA TGTGCCAGTAGACAAACGTCGAGAGGTAGTGAAAAACTGTTTTTT.

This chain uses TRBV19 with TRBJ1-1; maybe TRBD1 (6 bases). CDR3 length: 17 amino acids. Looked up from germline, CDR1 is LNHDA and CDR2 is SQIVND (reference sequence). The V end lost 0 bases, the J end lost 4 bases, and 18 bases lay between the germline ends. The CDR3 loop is CASSIDRNRAAGTEAFF. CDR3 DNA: TGTGCCAGTAGTATAGATCGTAACAGGGCGGCGGGCACTGAAGCTTTCTTT. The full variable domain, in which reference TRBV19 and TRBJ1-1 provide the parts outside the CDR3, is DGGITQSPKYLFRKEGQNVTLSCEQNLNHDAMYWYRQDPGQGLRLIYYSQIVNDFQKGDIAEGYSVSREKKESFPLTVTSAQKNPTAFYLCASSIDRNRAAGTEAFFGQGTRLTVV.

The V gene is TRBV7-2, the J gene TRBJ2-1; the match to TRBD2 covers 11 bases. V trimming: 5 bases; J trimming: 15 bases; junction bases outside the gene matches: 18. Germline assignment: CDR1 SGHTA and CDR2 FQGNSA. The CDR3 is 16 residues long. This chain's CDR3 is CASSPGRDSGRASGFF. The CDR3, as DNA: TGTGCCAGCAGCCCCGGCCGGGATAGCGGGAGGGCCTCGGGGTTCTTC.

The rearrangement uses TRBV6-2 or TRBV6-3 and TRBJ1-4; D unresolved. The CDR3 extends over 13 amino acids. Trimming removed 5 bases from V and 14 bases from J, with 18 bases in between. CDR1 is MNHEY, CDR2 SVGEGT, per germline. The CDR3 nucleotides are TGTGCCAGCAGTGATCCGCCCCGGCTCGGGCTGTTTTTT. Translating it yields CASSDPPRLGLFF.

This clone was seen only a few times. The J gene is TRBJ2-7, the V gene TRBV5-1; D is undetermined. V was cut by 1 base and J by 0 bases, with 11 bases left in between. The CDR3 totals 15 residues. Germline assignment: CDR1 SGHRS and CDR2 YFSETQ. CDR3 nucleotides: TGCGCCAGCAGCTTGTCAGGATCCAGCTCCTACGAGCAGTACTTC. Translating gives CASSLSGSSSYEQYF.

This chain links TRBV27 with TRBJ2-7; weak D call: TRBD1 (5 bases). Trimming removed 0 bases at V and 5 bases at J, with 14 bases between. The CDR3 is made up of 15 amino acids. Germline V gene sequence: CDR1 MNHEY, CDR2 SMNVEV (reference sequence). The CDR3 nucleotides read TGTGCCAGCAGTTTATCACAGGTACTTATGGACGAGCAGTACTTC. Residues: CASSLSQVLMDEQYF.